Sequencing of this T cell receptor beta chain was carried out in a study of CD8 T cells in ankylosing spondylitis. Study results and limitations: Researchers reportedly found disease-linked clones significantly enriched in matched ankylosing spondylitis synovial fluid. Disease-linked clones had a CD8+ phenotype and relatively low frequency in peripheral blood.

The table lists this clonotype with a few counts. Antigen unknown. For TCR beta, libraries came from quantitative 5'-RACE with molecular barcodes. TCRdb re-analysed the 5' RACE reads in MiXCR, keeping a single row per CDR3 protein. The table includes roughly 150,000 distinct CDR3 sequences, 30% to 40% detected once. V was shortened by 5 bases and J by 1 base, with 17 bases between the two germline ends. The germline V gene encodes CDR1 DFQATT and CDR2 SNEGSKA (reference sequence). The CDR3 sequence is 15 residues long. This rearrangement joins TRBV20-1 to TRBJ1-1; TRBD1 might be the D (6 bases). This sequence was found in a male donor with ankylosing spondylitis. The sequenced sample consisted of synovial fluid, either unsorted or a sorted T cell fraction (not recorded which). The CDR3, as DNA: TGCAGTGCTCCCTTGGGGGCACACGGGAACACTGAAGCTTTCTTT. Amino acids: CSAPLGAHGNTEAFF.